This T cell receptor (beta chain) comes out of a study of naive and memory T cell subsets. Study observations and caveats: Possibly reflecting memory cells re-expressing CD45RA, a few larger clonotypes occurred in naive repertoires, especially CD8. Diversity fell and Gini index rose from naive through CM, EM, EMRA.

After the first PCR, alpha and beta chain libraries were processed separately. With regard to this clonotype: Its specificity is unknown.

Germline V CDR1 and CDR2: DFQATT, SNEGSKA (reference sequence). J was trimmed by 6 bases and V by 3 bases; bases with no gene match: 5. The CDR3 is 15 amino acids. Both TRBC1 and TRBC2 were covered by a beta constant-region primer of two equimolar oligonucleotides. The ligated cDNA underwent four PCR rounds using SP2 and nested alpha and beta constant-region primers. An oligonucleotide with the SP2 primer and a 12-nucleotide UMI was ligated to the cDNA 3' end. TCRdb used MiXCR to reprocess the UMI-ligation and nested PCR reads, holding one entry per CDR3 protein. The sample holds 150,000 or so distinct CDR3 sequences, approximately 22% seen once.

The chain employs TRBV20-1 and TRBJ2-2, with 12 bases that match TRBD2. Specimen: naive CD4+ T cells from blood. The receptor's source is a human donor in good health. The CDR3 coding sequence is TGCAGTGCTAGTCCTCTAGCGGGAGGGGCCGGGGAGCTGTTTTTT. Translation gives CSASPLAGGAGELFF.